This is a list of T cell receptor beta chains from one sample in a study of OX40 agonist ivuxolimab in advanced cancers. Profiling relied on immunoSEQ multiplex PCR, and the TCRdb table lists in-frame clones only, not all of them. The sample holds 50,000 to 55,000 clones, about four fifths seen once. Sequencing used CD4+ or CD8+ T cells sorted from blood, obtained in a trial of the OX40 agonist ivuxolimab. Receptors were obtained from an adult with an advanced solid tumor such as melanoma, head and neck, liver or kidney cancer. Each CDR3 is given with its conserved first and last residue. Fields, in order: J gene, D gene, V gene, clone size, CDR3 protein, CDR3 DNA. D genes are given only for firm matches. Rows may omit the clone size; those that give it use once, few, many or a size class.

TRBJ2-7 . TRBV15 . CATRASWSYEQYF TGTGCCACCAGAGCTTCCTGGTCCTACGAGCAGTACTTC
TRBJ1-5 . TRBV27 once CASSLTGGTSNQPQHF TGTGCCAGCAGTTTAACGGGGGGGACTAGCAATCAGCCCCAGCATTTT
TRBJ1-1 . TRBV7-9 . CASSSPAGQRSEAFF TGTGCCAGCAGCTCTCCGGCCGGACAGCGCTCTGAAGCTTTCTTT
TRBJ1-5 . TRBV6-1 . CASSEARVDTALQHF TGTGCCAGCAGTGAAGCTCGGGTGGACACGGCATTACAGCATTTT
TRBJ2-7 . TRBV7-2 . CASSFSSGTAYEQYF TGTGCCAGCAGCTTTAGCTCCGGGACCGCCTACGAGCAGTACTTC
TRBJ2-2 . TRBV29-1 . CSGVRGPPNTGELFF TGCAGCGGCGTCAGGGGCCCGCCAAACACCGGGGAGCTGTTTTTT
TRBJ2-7 . TRBV7-2 . CASSSTYATGTVSYEQYF TGTGCCAGCAGCTCCACCTACGCAACCGGGACCGTCTCCTACGAGCAGTACTTC
TRBJ2-1 TRBD2 TRBV10-3 few CAISDASGLLEQFF TGTGCCATCAGTGATGCTAGCGGCCTCCTTGAGCAGTTCTTC
TRBJ2-1 TRBD2 TRBV7-2 . CASSSGTSFSNEQFF TGTGCCAGCAGCTCCGGGACTAGCTTCAGCAATGAGCAGTTCTTC
TRBJ2-7 . TRBV19 . CASTKEGHEQYF TGTGCCAGTACCAAAGAGGGGCACGAGCAGTACTTC
TRBJ2-1 TRBD2 TRBV12-5 . CASGSSGVRSNVRSYNEQFF TGTGCTAGTGGTTCCAGCGGGGTCCGTTCGAACGTCCGCTCCTACAATGAGCAGTTCTTC
TRBJ2-7 . TRBV28 . CASTPLGSIYEQYF TGTGCCAGCACCCCCCTGGGCAGCATCTACGAGCAGTACTTC
TRBJ1-2 TRBD1 TRBV7-9 once CASSLGQQMNYGYTF TGTGCCAGCAGCCTGGGACAGCAGATGAACTATGGCTACACCTTC
TRBJ1-2 TRBD1 TRBV6-4 . CASSETGGPYGYTF TGTGCCAGCAGTGAGACAGGGGGTCCCTATGGCTACACCTTC
TRBJ1-1 TRBD1 TRBV7-2 once CASSLDGDRGGGYAEAFF TGTGCCAGCAGCTTAGATGGCGACAGGGGCGGGGGATACGCTGAAGCTTTCTTT
TRBJ1-1 TRBD1 TRBV29-1 . CSVEVPGGRDTEAFF TGCAGCGTTGAAGTACCAGGGGGCAGGGACACTGAAGCTTTCTTT
TRBJ1-1 . TRBV18 . CASSPRRWGETEAFF TGTGCCAGCTCACCACGAAGGTGGGGGGAAACTGAAGCTTTCTTT